The 22 T cell receptor beta chains in this list originate from one sample, sequenced in a study of cytomegalovirus exposure and HLA in healthy donors. The PCR employed 60 Vbeta primers together with 13 Jbeta primers. Clones were sequenced by immunoSEQ multiplex PCR, and TCRdb holds only the in-frame ones, with some missing. The repertoire includes roughly 92,000 clones, approximately 80% of them detected once, and about 23% sits in the top ten. The sample was PBMCs. All receptors derive from a woman aged 45-65 years in good health and CMV-seropositive.

This chain uses TRBV5-1 with TRBJ2-7; 8 bases fit TRBD1. Germline values: CDR1 SGHRS, CDR2 YFSETQ. Germline trimming cut 4 bases from V and 9 bases from J; bases unmatched to any gene: 9. The CDR3 covers 13 residues. The CDR3 region has the DNA TGCGCCAGCAGCACCGATGGACAGGGCGTGCAGTACGTC. This encodes CASSTDGQGVQYV.

This clone has only a few counts. The chain recombines TRBV11-2 with TRBJ2-2, with no clear D. This CDR3 contains 14 residues. Germline-derived CDR1 and CDR2 are SGHAT and FQNNGV. Trimming left V 1 base short and J 6 bases short, with 9 bases between. DNA of the CDR3: TGTGCCAGCAGCTTAGCCAGGTTGGCCGGGGAGCTGTTTTTT. Its translation is CASSLARLAGELFF.

The V and J genes are TRBV7-3 and TRBJ2-1; possibly TRBD2 for D (7 bases). This CDR3 contains 15 residues. Germline V gene sequence: CDR1 SGHTA, CDR2 FQGTGA. Trimming removed 3 bases from V and 4 bases from J, with 13 bases in between. The CDR3 bases are TGTGCCAGCAGCTTCTCGGGGGGCGATTACAATGAGCAGTTCTTC. It codes for CASSFSGGDYNEQFF. Complete variable domain (other parts from reference TRBV7-3 and TRBJ2-1): GAGVSQTPSNKVTEKGKYVELRCDPISGHTALYWYRQSLGQGPEFLIYFQGTGAADDSGLPNDRFFAVRPEGSVSTLKIQRTERGDSAVYLCASSFSGGDYNEQFFGPGTRLTVL.

J is TRBJ2-3 and V is TRBV2; D perhaps matches TRBD2 (5 bases). The ends were cut back, 5 bases at V and 2 bases at J, with 11 bases in the middle. Per the germline V gene, CDR1 is SNHLY and CDR2 is FYNNEI. The CDR3 contains 14 residues. As DNA, the CDR3 is TGTGCCAGCAGTCCCGGACTGCTCACAGATACGCAGTATTTT. Protein: CASSPGLLTDTQYF. Based on the CDR3 plus reference TRBV2 and TRBJ2-3, the full variable domain is EPEVTQTPSHQVTQMGQEVILRCVPISNHLYFYWYRQILGQKVEFLVSFYNNEISEKSEIFDDQFSVERPDGSNFTLKIRSTKLEDSAMYFCASSPGLLTDTQYFGPGTRLTVL.

This clone was counted once. This chain connects TRBV6-5 to TRBJ2-2, with 7 nucleotides matching TRBD2. The CDR3 is 14 amino acids. V dropped 8 bases and J dropped 6; count of bases not matched to a gene: 9. In germline, CDR1 is MNHEY, CDR2 SVGAGI. For the CDR3, the DNA is TGTGCCAGCCGGTTAGGGAGGGACGCCGGGGAGCTGTTTTTT. Its protein product is CASRLGRDAGELFF.

There are many counts of this clone. J is TRBJ1-2 and V is TRBV4-1; D is undetermined. The CDR3 has 14 amino acids. Trimming took 1 base from V and 0 from J, leaving 6 bases between them. CDR1 MGHRA and CDR2 YSYEKL come from the germline V gene. The chain's CDR3 is CASSQGRANYGYTF. For the CDR3, the DNA is TGCGCCAGCAGCCAAGGTCGAGCTAACTATGGCTACACCTTC.

The rearrangement links TRBV6-5 to TRBJ1-1; D is unclear. Germline loops: CDR1 MNHEY, CDR2 SVGAGI. CDR3 length: 13 amino acids. The ends were cut back, 7 bases at V and 4 bases at J, with 13 bases in the middle. The CDR3 DNA reads TGTGCCAGCATCGGTTTTTTCACCACTGAAGCTTTCTTT. Residues: CASIGFFTTEAFF.

This clone was detected a few times. The V and J genes are TRBV4-2 and TRBJ2-3; TRBD2 matches 14 bases. The CDR3 runs 17 residues. Looked up from germline, CDR1 is LGHNA and CDR2 is YNFKEQ. With 0 bases clipped from V and 5 bases from J, the junction kept 4 bases outside the gene matches. CDR3 sequence reads: CASSQETSGRAVDTQYF. CDR3 bases: TGTGCCAGCAGCCAAGAGACTAGCGGGAGGGCGGTAGATACGCAGTATTTT.

This clone was detected a few times. The CDR3 sequence is CASSPGTGKAFF. CDR3 DNA: TGTGCCAGCAGCCCAGGGACAGGGAAAGCTTTCTTT. The chain recombines TRBV6-5 with TRBJ1-1; the match to TRBD1 covers 9 bases. V was clipped by 6 bases and J by 9 bases; unmatched bases: 5. The CDR3 consists of 12 residues. From germline, CDR1 is MNHEY and CDR2 SVGAGI.

This clone was seen a few times. The chain carries TRBV2 and TRBJ1-5; TRBD1 matches 10 bases. Germline V CDR1 and CDR2: SNHLY, FYNNEI. The CDR3 is made up of 16 amino acids. The V gene end was trimmed by 1 base and the J gene end by 3 bases; junction bases not matched to a gene: 3. CDR3 DNA: TGTGCCAGCAGTGAAGGAGACAGGGGGCCCAATCAGCCCCAGCATTTT. Translating it yields CASSEGDRGPNQPQHF. Full variable domain (outside the CDR3, taken from reference TRBV2 and TRBJ1-5): EPEVTQTPSHQVTQMGQEVILRCVPISNHLYFYWYRQILGQKVEFLVSFYNNEISEKSEIFDDQFSVERPDGSNFTLKIRSTKLEDSAMYFCASSEGDRGPNQPQHFGDGTRLSIL.

V usage is TRBV6-1 and J usage is TRBJ1-1; D unclear. The germline V and J ends were trimmed by 3 bases and 10 bases, with 12 bases remaining between them. The CDR3 loop spans 12 amino acids. Germline CDR1 is MNHNS and CDR2 is SASEGT. CDR3 amino acids: CASSESRTRAFF. CDR3 DNA sequence: TGTGCCAGCAGTGAGTCGAGGACTAGAGCTTTCTTT.

This chain links TRBV6-1 with TRBJ1-4; the D is unclear. CDR1 and CDR2 from the germline V gene are MNHNS and SASEGT. The V end was cut by 3 bases, the J end by 5 bases, with 13 bases between. This CDR3 is built from 15 residues. This CDR3 reads CASSDGVGLNEKLFF. As DNA, the CDR3 is TGTGCCAGCAGTGACGGGGTAGGGTTGAATGAAAAACTGTTTTTT.

This rearrangement joins TRBV10-1 to TRBJ2-2; D is undetermined. V shed 2 bases and J shed 6 bases, with 7 bases lying between them. The CDR3 length is 13 residues. The germline gives CDR1 WNHNN, CDR2 SYGVQD (reference sequence). CDR3 nucleotides: TGCGCCAGCAGTGAGGTCTCGGCCGGGGAGCTGTTTTTT. Its translation: CASSEVSAGELFF.

The chain joins TRBV6-1 to TRBJ2-1, with D possibly TRBD1 on 6 matching bases. V was shortened by 6 bases and J by 3 bases, with 15 bases between the two germline ends. The germline V gene encodes CDR1 MNHNS and CDR2 SASEGT. CDR3 length: 15 residues. CDR3 protein: CASRDSQGNYNEQFF. Written as DNA, the CDR3 is TGTGCCAGCAGGGACAGTCAGGGGAACTACAATGAGCAGTTCTTC.

This clone appeared a single time. This chain uses TRBV10-3 with TRBJ2-7; 8 bases are shared with TRBD2. V lost 0 bases and J lost 3; bases outside the gene matches: 7. The CDR3 has 16 residues. The germline gives CDR1 ENHRY, CDR2 SYGVKD. CDR3 in amino acids: CAISESPAGALYEQYF. The CDR3 nucleotides read TGTGCCATCAGTGAGTCCCCAGCGGGGGCCCTCTACGAGCAGTACTTC.

This clone was recorded a few times. The chain combines TRBV6-9 with TRBJ1-5; 8 nucleotides align to TRBD1. This CDR3 contains 16 residues. The germline V gene has CDR1 MNHGY and CDR2 SVAAGI. Unmatched junction bases numbered 9, after V lost 6 bases and J lost 2 bases. This CDR3 is CASSVPRGRGNQPQHF. CDR3 DNA sequence: TGTGCCAGCAGCGTCCCCAGGGGGCGCGGCAATCAGCCCCAGCATTTT.

V and J are TRBV5-1 and TRBJ2-3; 7 bases agree with TRBD2. Germline CDR1 SGHRS, CDR2 YFSETQ. This CDR3 comprises 15 residues. Unmatched junction bases numbered 9, after V lost 4 bases and J lost 4 bases. This CDR3 reads CASSPRIAGPDTQYF. The CDR3 DNA is TGCGCCAGCAGCCCCAGGATAGCGGGCCCAGATACGCAGTATTTT. Together with reference TRBV5-1 and TRBJ2-3, the CDR3 gives the full variable domain: KAGVTQTPRYLIKTRGQQVTLSCSPISGHRSVSWYQQTPGQGLQFLFEYFSETQRNKGNFPGRFSGRQFSNSRSEMNVSTLELGDSALYLCASSPRIAGPDTQYFGPGTRLTVL.

The chain combines TRBV5-4 with TRBJ2-3, with a weak D call TRBD1 (5 bases). This CDR3 contains 14 residues. Trimming stripped 3 bases from V and 2 bases from J, with 10 bases between. Germline V gene lookup returns CDR1 SGHNT and CDR2 YYREEE (reference sequence). The CDR3, as DNA: TGTGCCAGCAGCTCCAGGGATTTCACAGATACGCAGTATTTT. Translation: CASSSRDFTDTQYF.

The chain is built from TRBV6-1 and TRBJ1-4; TRBD1 matches 9 bases. Germline V gene sequence: CDR1 MNHNS, CDR2 SASEGT. This CDR3 contains 14 residues. The V and J ends lost 6 bases and 3 bases, in that order; junction bases with no gene match: 2. The CDR3 nucleotides read TGTGCCAGCAGCAGGGACAGGGCTAATGAAAAACTGTTTTTT. Protein product: CASSRDRANEKLFF.

This rearrangement joins TRBV11-2 to TRBJ1-1; 8 nucleotides line up with TRBD1. Germline V lookup: CDR1 SGHAT, CDR2 FQNNGV. Germline trimming cut 5 bases from V and 10 bases from J; bases unmatched to any gene: 6. The length of the CDR3 is 12 residues. As DNA, the CDR3 is TGTGCCAGCAGCCCGCAGGGGGCTGGAGCTTTCTTT. Its translation: CASSPQGAGAFF.

The CDR3 nucleotides read TGCAGCGCTATGGACATGCGTGAAGCTTTCTTT. It translates to CSAMDMREAFF. This chain links TRBV29-1 with TRBJ1-1, with D maybe TRBD1 (5 bases). The CDR3 consists of 11 residues. V was clipped by 7 bases and J by 7 bases, with 13 bases between them. Germline V gene data show CDR1 as SQVTM and CDR2 as ANQGSEA.

J is TRBJ2-3 and V is TRBV11-3; 7 nucleotides agree with TRBD2. Germline V CDR1 and CDR2: SGHNT, YENEEA. The CDR3 covers 17 residues. Trimming took 0 bases from V and 2 from J; bases not matched to a gene: 8. CDR3 DNA sequence: TGTGCCAGCAGCTTAGACCGGATAGCGGGCCTCACAGATACGCAGTATTTT. The encoded protein is CASSLDRIAGLTDTQYF.